The entry below gives a single TCR beta chain sequence along with its context. The antigen is undetermined. This record belongs to a study of vaccination effects on CD4 cells after COVID-19. Clones were read by immunoSEQ multiplex PCR, and TCRdb kept only the in-frame ones, dropping some. This table has tens of thousands of clones, approximately 70% appearing once. V was pared by 4 bases and J by 1 base, with 4 bases of the junction left unmatched. This CDR3 spans 15 amino acids. CDR1 and CDR2 (germline): MNHEY, SVGAGI. Antigen-specific CD4+ T cells expanded by the ViraFEST assay with viral peptide pools were then sequenced. Upon completion of around eleven days in culture, CD4+ T cells were isolated. This person caught SARS-CoV-2 sometime from March to December 2020, and PCR testing confirmed the infection. Half the medium was swapped for IL-2 medium on days 3 and 7.

The TCR comes from a human donor who had a prior SARS-CoV-2 infection. Sequencing was performed on CD4+ T cells from PBMCs cultured with a peptide pool, taken before COVID-19 vaccination. This chain connects TRBV6-5 to TRBJ1-5; 7 positions match TRBD1. The CDR3 reads CASSSYRGSNQPQHF. The CDR3 DNA sequence: TGTGCCAGCAGTTCCTACAGGGGAAGCAATCAGCCCCAGCATTTT.